This T cell receptor (beta chain) appears in the sequencing data of a study of T cell changes during pregnancy in multiple sclerosis. Per germline, CDR1 LNHDA and CDR2 SQIVND (reference sequence). The CDR3 is 15 amino acids. Trimming at V came to 4 bases and at J to 8 bases, leaving 7 bases not matched to a gene. TCRdb keeps only in-frame clones here, not all; method: immunoSEQ multiplex PCR. Counted here are nearly 60,000 clones, roughly 89% occurring once; the ten biggest clones make up just under 0.5%. The receptor comes from a female donor in good health, enrolled as a control in a pregnancy study. The input for sequencing was CD4+ T cells from peripheral blood mononuclear cells, taken after pregnancy. V gene TRBV19 combines with J gene TRBJ1-4, with 10 bases fitting TRBD1. CDR3 nucleotides: TGTGCCAGTAGTACCCGGGACAGGGGCAGCGAAAAACTGTTTTTT. Protein sequence: CASSTRDRGSEKLFF.